Listed here are 12 T cell receptor beta chains from one sample, sequenced in a study of T cells in Graves' hyperthyroidism and ophthalmopathy. RNA transcripts gave rise to amplified TCR beta CDR3 regions. First-round RT-PCR of the TCR CDR3 relied on the HTBI primer set. One entry per CDR3 protein results from TCRdb running MiXCR on the multiplex PCR reads. The sample has hundreds of thousands of distinct CDR3 sequences; about 20% are singletons. Material for sequencing was blood. These receptors all come from a man aged 40-49 years with Graves' ophthalmopathy.

The rearrangement joins TRBV20-1 to TRBJ2-5, with 12 bases identical to TRBD2. The CDR3 extends over 17 amino acids. CDR1 and CDR2 from the germline V gene are DFQATT and SNEGSKA (reference sequence). V gave up 6 bases and J gave up 5 bases; unmatched junction bases: 16. CDR3 protein: CSAAQPLAGGLLETQYF. The CDR3 DNA follows: TGCAGTGCCGCTCAACCTCTAGCGGGGGGGCTACTGGAGACCCAGTACTTC.

This clonotype has ten or more counts. The chain combines TRBV6-1 with TRBJ1-1; the D is unclear. V gave up 5 bases and J gave up 1 base, with 5 bases separating them. Germline V CDR1 and CDR2: MNHNS, SASEGT. The CDR3 totals 12 residues. The chain's CDR3 is CASSRKNTEAFF. The CDR3 DNA reads TGTGCCAGCAGTCGCAAGAACACTGAAGCTTTCTTT.

This chain links TRBV20-1 with TRBJ2-2; 7 nucleotides align to TRBD2. V lost 2 bases to trimming and J lost 0 bases; unmatched junction nucleotides: 15. This CDR3 has 19 residues. Germline V gene sequence: CDR1 DFQATT, CDR2 SNEGSKA (reference sequence). The CDR3 bases are TGCAGTGCTAGATCCACGGTCGGCGGGGGAACCACGAACACCGGGGAGCTGTTTTTT. Its translation: CSARSTVGGGTTNTGELFF.

This clonotype was detected a few times. The rearrangement uses TRBV7-9 and TRBJ1-2, with 7 bases aligning to TRBD1. V lost 5 bases to trimming and J lost 4 bases; unmatched junction nucleotides: 7. This CDR3 comprises 14 residues. CDR1 and CDR2 (germline): SEHNR, FQNEAQ (reference sequence). The CDR3 sequence is CASSPRQGGYGYTF. The CDR3 DNA reads TGTGCCAGCAGCCCCAGACAGGGAGGCTATGGCTACACCTTC.

This chain uses TRBV9 with TRBJ2-3, with 12 bases matching TRBD1. The CDR3 covers 16 residues. Germline V gene data show CDR1 as SGDLS and CDR2 as YYNGEE. The junction had 6 bases not matched to a gene; V was cut back by 4 bases and J by 3 bases. CDR3 coding DNA: TGTGCCAGCAGCCCGGGGGACAGGGGGCTTACAGATACGCAGTATTTT. It yields the protein CASSPGDRGLTDTQYF.

Notes on this clonotype: Since a much larger clone is just one base distant, this may be a read error. As the CDR3 is not closed by the conserved phenylalanine or tryptophan, this likely results from a read error. The V gene is TRBV5-1, the J gene TRBJ2-7, with 7 bases lining up with TRBD1. The CDR3 loop spans 14 amino acids. CDR1 is SGHRS, CDR2 YFSETQ, per germline. V was pared by 4 bases and J by 5 bases, with 9 bases of the junction left unmatched. The CDR3 region is CASSPGQARHEQYS. The CDR3 DNA follows: TGCGCCAGCAGCCCTGGACAGGCCCGACACGAGCAGTACTCC.

This chain uses TRBV5-1 with TRBJ2-2; the D is unclear. The CDR3 spans 15 residues. CDR1 is SGHRS and CDR2 is YFSETQ in the germline V gene. Trimming stripped 0 bases from V and 1 base from J, with 7 bases between. The CDR3: CASSLALGNTGELFF. The CDR3 nucleotides read TGCGCCAGCAGCTTGGCCCTGGGGAACACCGGGGAGCTGTTTTTT.

This clonotype was counted once. The chain recombines TRBV9 with TRBJ2-1; the D gene is possibly TRBD2 (5 bases). V shed 4 bases and J shed 3 bases, with 14 bases lying between them. Germline V gives CDR1 SGDLS, CDR2 YYNGEE. CDR3 length: 15 amino acids. The CDR3 DNA reads TGTGCCAGCAGCCCTGGAGGCGCCCACTACAATGAGCAGTTCTTC. Translated, it gives CASSPGGAHYNEQFF.

In its sample, this clonotype was seen a few times. The rearrangement links TRBV7-2 to TRBJ2-3; unclear D gene. The CDR3 is 12 residues long. V shed 1 base and J shed 10 bases, with 9 bases lying between them. Germline V gene data show CDR1 as SGHTA and CDR2 as FQGNSA. The DNA of the CDR3 is TGTGCCAGCAGCTTAGGAATACTCCCGCAGTATTTT. Residues: CASSLGILPQYF.

This clonotype was recorded a few times. The chain uses TRBV12-3 or TRBV12-4 and TRBJ2-6, with 10 positions matching TRBD1. Losses at the gene ends were 6 bases for V and 3 bases for J; bases not matched to a gene: 8. This CDR3 has 17 amino acids. Here the CDR3 DNA reads TGTGCCAGCAGCCCAAGGACAGGGGGATATGGGGCCAACGTCCTGACTTTC. Protein: CASSPRTGGYGANVLTF.

J is TRBJ2-7 and V is TRBV7-2; D is unresolved. Germline V gene lookup returns CDR1 SGHTA and CDR2 FQGNSA. The V and J ends lost 5 bases and 0 bases respectively, with 11 bases between them. The CDR3 extends over 14 amino acids. The CDR3 reads CASSTDRGSYEQYF. DNA for the CDR3: TGTGCCAGCAGCACGGACCGAGGCTCCTACGAGCAGTACTTC.

The V call is TRBV28, the J call TRBJ1-4, with a possible D match to TRBD1 (5 bases). The CDR3 has 14 residues. Germline assignment: CDR1 MDHEN and CDR2 SYDVKM. V was cut by 8 bases and J by 8 bases, with 18 bases left in between. CDR3 loop: CASDQGSVGEKLFF. The CDR3 DNA reads TGTGCCAGCGACCAGGGTTCGGTTGGGGAAAAACTGTTTTTT. Filled out from reference TRBV28 and TRBJ1-4, the complete variable domain reads DVKVTQSSRYLVKRTGEKVFLECVQDMDHENMFWYRQDPGLGLRLIYFSYDVKMKEKGDIPEGYSVSREKKERFSLILESASTNQTSMYLCASDQGSVGEKLFFGSGTQLSVL.